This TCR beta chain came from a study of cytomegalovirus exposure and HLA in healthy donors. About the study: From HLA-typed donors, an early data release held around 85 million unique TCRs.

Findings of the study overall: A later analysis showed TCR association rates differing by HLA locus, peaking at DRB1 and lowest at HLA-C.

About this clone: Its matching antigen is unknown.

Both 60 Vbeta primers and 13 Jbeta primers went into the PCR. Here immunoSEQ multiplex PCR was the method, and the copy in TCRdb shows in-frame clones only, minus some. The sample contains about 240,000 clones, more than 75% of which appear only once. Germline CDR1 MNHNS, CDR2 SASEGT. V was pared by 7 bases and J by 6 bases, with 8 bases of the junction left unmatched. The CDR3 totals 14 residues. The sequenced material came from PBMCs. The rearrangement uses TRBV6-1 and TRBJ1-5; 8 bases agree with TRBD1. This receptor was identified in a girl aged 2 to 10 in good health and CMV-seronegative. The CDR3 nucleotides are TGTGCCAGCACTACCGACAGGGGAGGTCAGCCCCAGCATTTT. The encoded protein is CASTTDRGGQPQHF.